This entry is about one T cell receptor beta chain. This could be a read error, since a much larger clone is one nucleotide away. This entry belongs to a study of Ad26.COV2.S vaccination and SARS-CoV-2 variants. Described treatment: roughly 18 received Ad26.COV2.S at low or high dose, single or two shots; 5 received placebo; per-sample allocation not given. The investigators took samples on day 63 after the first vaccine or placebo injection. Only in-frame clones appear in the TCRdb table, and some are missing; sequencing was by immunoSEQ multiplex PCR. The sample consists of some 480,000 clones, around nine tenths of them appearing once. This TCR was sampled from a person between 18 and 65 years old who received the Ad26.COV2.S COVID-19 vaccine or a placebo. The specimen comprised peripheral blood, sampled in a trial of Ad26.COV2.S vaccine versus placebo.

The CDR3 reads CASSLLGTGELFF. Written as DNA, the CDR3 is TGTGCCAGCAGCTTATTAGGGACCGGGGAGCTGTTTTTT. This chain uses TRBV7-3 with TRBJ2-2; D is ambiguous. The CDR3 length is 13 residues. Looked up from germline, CDR1 is SGHTA and CDR2 is FQGTGA. V lost 2 bases to trimming and J lost 5 bases, with 6 bases between them.